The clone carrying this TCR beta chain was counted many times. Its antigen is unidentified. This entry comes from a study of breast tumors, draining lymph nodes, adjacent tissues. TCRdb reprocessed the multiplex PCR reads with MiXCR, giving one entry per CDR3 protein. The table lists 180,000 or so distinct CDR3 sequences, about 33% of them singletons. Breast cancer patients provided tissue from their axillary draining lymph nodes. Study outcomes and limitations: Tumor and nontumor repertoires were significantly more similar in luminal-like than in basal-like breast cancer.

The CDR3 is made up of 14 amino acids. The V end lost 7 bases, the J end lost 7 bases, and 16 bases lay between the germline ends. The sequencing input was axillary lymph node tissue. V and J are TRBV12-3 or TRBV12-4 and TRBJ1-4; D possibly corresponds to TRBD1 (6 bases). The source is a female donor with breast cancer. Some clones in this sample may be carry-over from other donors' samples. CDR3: CASMGAAGSEKLFF. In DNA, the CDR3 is TGTGCCAGCATGGGGGCGGCCGGTAGTGAAAAACTGTTTTTT.